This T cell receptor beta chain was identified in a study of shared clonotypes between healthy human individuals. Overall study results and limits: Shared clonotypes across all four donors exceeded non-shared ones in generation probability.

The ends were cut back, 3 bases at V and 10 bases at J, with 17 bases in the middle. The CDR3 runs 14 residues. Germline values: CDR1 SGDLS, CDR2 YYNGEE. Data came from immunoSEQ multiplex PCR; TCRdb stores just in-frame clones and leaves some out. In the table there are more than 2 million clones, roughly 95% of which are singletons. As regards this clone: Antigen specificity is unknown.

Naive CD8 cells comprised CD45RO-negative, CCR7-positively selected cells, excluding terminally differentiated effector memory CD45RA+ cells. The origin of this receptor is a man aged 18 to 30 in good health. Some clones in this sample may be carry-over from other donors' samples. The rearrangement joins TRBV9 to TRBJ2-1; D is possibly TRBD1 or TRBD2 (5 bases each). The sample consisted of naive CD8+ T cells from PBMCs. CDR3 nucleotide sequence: TGTGCCAGCAGCGAGGCCTCATTGTGGGGGGAGCAGTTCTTC. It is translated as CASSEASLWGEQFF.